The rows below give T cell receptor beta chains drawn from one sample of a study of T cell changes during pregnancy in multiple sclerosis. The table came from immunoSEQ multiplex PCR; TCRdb's copy has only in-frame clones and leaves some out. The repertoire includes roughly 58,000 clones, approximately 90% of them detected once, and more than 0.15% sits in the top ten. The sequences come from CD4+ T cells from peripheral blood mononuclear cells, collected after pregnancy. The receptors originated from a female donor in good health, enrolled as a control in a pregnancy study. Each CDR3 is given with its conserved first and last residue. Fields, in order: clone size, CDR3 length, V gene, J gene, D gene, CDR3 protein, CDR3 DNA. D genes are given only for firm matches. Part of the rows lack a size; the others show once, few, many or a class for expanded clones.

>NA|12|TRBV5-4|TRBJ2-7|NA
CASSLSPGEQYF
TGTGCCAGCAGTCTCTCCCCGGGAGAGCAGTACTTC
>NA|15|TRBV27|TRBJ1-5|NA
CASSLLRGEGQPQHF
TGTGCCAGCAGTTTATTACGAGGAGAAGGTCAGCCCCAGCATTTT
>NA|14|TRBV4-3|TRBJ2-2|NA
CASSQRVDTGELFF
TGCGCCAGCAGCCAACGGGTGGACACCGGGGAGCTGTTTTTT
>NA|16|TRBV7-3|TRBJ2-6|TRBD1
CASSFATGAGANVLTF
TGTGCCAGCAGCTTCGCGACAGGGGCCGGGGCCAACGTCCTGACTTTC
>NA|16|TRBV4-3|TRBJ2-3|TRBD2
CASSQDPGLSTDTQYF
TGCGCCAGCAGCCAAGATCCGGGACTAAGCACAGATACGCAGTATTTT
>few|15|TRBV7-8|TRBJ1-2|NA
CASSSSSGPYYGYTF
TGTGCCAGCAGCTCCTCAAGCGGCCCCTACTATGGCTACACCTTC
>NA|13|TRBV6-5|TRBJ2-7|NA
CARGHNTSYEQYF
TGTGCCAGGGGCCATAACACCTCCTACGAGCAGTACTTC
>NA|13|TRBV7-2|TRBJ2-7|NA
CASSLVLFEEQYF
TGTGCCAGCAGCTTAGTCCTTTTCGAGGAGCAGTACTTC
>NA|14|TRBV28|TRBJ1-2|NA
CASRSRETNYGYTF
TGTGCCAGCAGGTCGAGGGAGACAAACTATGGCTACACCTTC
>NA|15|TRBV7-6|TRBJ1-1|TRBD1
CASSPRQGPITEAFF
TGTGCCAGCAGCCCCCGACAGGGCCCCATCACTGAAGCTTTCTTT
>NA|12|TRBV19|TRBJ1-1|NA
CASSRDSSEAFF
TGTGCCAGTAGTCGAGATTCTTCGGAAGCTTTCTTT
>NA|16|TRBV2|TRBJ1-2|TRBD1
CASIVDRGKGNYGYTF
TGTGCCAGCATCGTAGACAGGGGGAAGGGTAACTATGGCTACACCTTC
>NA|14|TRBV19|TRBJ1-2|NA
CASSMGRSGDGYTF
TGTGCCAGTAGTATGGGGCGGAGTGGGGATGGCTACACCTTC
>once|14|TRBV7-9|TRBJ2-2|NA
CASSLNSNTGELFF
TGTGCCAGCAGCTTAAACAGTAACACCGGGGAGCTGTTTTTT
>NA|17|TRBV6-1|TRBJ1-6|TRBD1
CASSGQGGLVWNSPLHF
TGTGCCAGCAGTGGACAGGGGGGTTTGGTTTGGAATTCACCCCTCCACTTT
>NA|15|TRBV5-1|TRBJ1-4|TRBD1
CASSVITGGGEKLFF
TGCGCCAGCAGCGTAATTACAGGGGGGGGCGAAAAACTGTTTTTT
>NA|15|TRBV2|TRBJ1-2|TRBD1
CASSSPGQGLYGYTF
TGTGCCAGCAGCTCACCGGGACAGGGCCTCTATGGCTACACCTTC
>few|11|TRBV7-9|TRBJ1-1|NA
CASSAWPEAFF
TGTGCCAGCAGCGCCTGGCCTGAAGCTTTCTTT
>NA|14|TRBV9|TRBJ2-2|NA
CASSVDGNTGELFF
TGTGCCAGCAGCGTAGACGGGAACACCGGGGAGCTGTTTTTT
>NA|13|TRBV6-1|TRBJ2-5|NA
CASSVYRGETQYF
TGTGCCAGCAGTGTATACCGAGGGGAGACCCAGTACTTC
>few|16|TRBV18|TRBJ2-5|TRBD2
CASSPRLAGLQETQYF
TGTGCCAGCTCACCGAGACTAGCCGGGCTCCAAGAGACCCAGTACTTC
>NA|13|TRBV7-2|TRBJ2-2|TRBD1
CASSAQGTGELFF
TGTGCCAGCAGCGCACAGGGGACCGGGGAGCTGTTTTTT
>NA|19|TRBV7-8|TRBJ2-3|TRBD2
CASSHAGFEGGGGTDTQYF
TGTGCCAGCAGCCACGCCGGGTTCGAGGGCGGGGGGGGCACAGATACGCAGTATTTT
>NA|12|TRBV6-6|TRBJ2-2|NA
CASRGVTGELFF
TGTGCCAGCAGGGGAGTCACCGGGGAGCTGTTTTTT
>NA|15|TRBV5-1|TRBJ1-5|NA
CASSLVGGANQPQHF
TGCGCCAGCAGCTTGGTCGGGGGGGCGAATCAGCCCCAGCATTTT
>NA|16|TRBV14|TRBJ2-3|TRBD2
CASSQDGAGGTDTQYF
TGTGCCAGCAGCCAAGACGGGGCGGGGGGCACAGATACGCAGTATTTT
>NA|13|TRBV18|TRBJ1-2|NA
CASSLHPGDGYTF
TGTGCCAGCTCACTGCATCCTGGAGATGGCTACACCTTC
>NA|18|TRBV5-1|TRBJ2-1|TRBD2
CASRGRLAGGRSYNEQFF
TGCGCCAGCAGGGGACGACTAGCGGGGGGCCGCTCCTACAATGAGCAGTTCTTC
>NA|10|TRBV27|TRBJ2-1|NA
CASKTYEQFF
TGTGCCAGCAAAACATATGAGCAGTTCTTC
>NA|16|TRBV28|TRBJ1-1|NA
CASRVGGARGNTEAFF
TGTGCCAGCAGAGTTGGGGGGGCGAGGGGGAACACTGAAGCTTTCTTT
>NA|14|TRBV7-9|TRBJ1-2|TRBD1
CASSHLQGRDGYTF
TGTGCCAGCAGCCATCTACAGGGGCGTGATGGCTACACCTTC
>few|15|TRBV29-1|TRBJ1-1|TRBD1
CSIRDSSVGNTEAFF
TGCAGCATTCGGGACAGTTCAGTAGGTAACACTGAAGCTTTCTTT
>NA|15|TRBV7-2|TRBJ1-6|NA
CASSLRGQGNSPLHF
TGTGCCAGCAGCTTAAGGGGCCAGGGTAATTCACCCCTCCACTTT
>NA|17|TRBV5-6|TRBJ2-5|TRBD2
CASSLGVAGLNGETQYF
TGTGCCAGCAGCTTGGGGGTAGCGGGGTTAAATGGAGAGACCCAGTACTTC
>NA|17|TRBV27|TRBJ2-5|NA
CASSPYVRQRYQETQYF
TGTGCCAGCAGTCCATACGTCAGACAACGGTACCAAGAGACCCAGTACTTC